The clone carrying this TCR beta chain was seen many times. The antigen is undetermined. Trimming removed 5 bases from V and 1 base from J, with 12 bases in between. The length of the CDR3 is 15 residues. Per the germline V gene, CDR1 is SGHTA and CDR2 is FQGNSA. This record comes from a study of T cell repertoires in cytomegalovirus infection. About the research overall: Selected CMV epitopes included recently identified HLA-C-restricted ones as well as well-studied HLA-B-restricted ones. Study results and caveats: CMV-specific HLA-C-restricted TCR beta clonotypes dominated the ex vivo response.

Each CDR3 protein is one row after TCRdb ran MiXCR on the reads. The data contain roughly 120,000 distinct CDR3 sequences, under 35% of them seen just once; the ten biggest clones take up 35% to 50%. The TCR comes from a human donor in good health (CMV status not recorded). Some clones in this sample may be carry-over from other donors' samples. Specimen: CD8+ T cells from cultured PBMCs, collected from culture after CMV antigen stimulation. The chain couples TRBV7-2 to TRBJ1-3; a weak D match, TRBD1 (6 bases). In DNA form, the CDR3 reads TGTGCCAGCAGCCCATGGGGGCGGTCTGGAAACACCATATATTTT. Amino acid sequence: CASSPWGRSGNTIYF.